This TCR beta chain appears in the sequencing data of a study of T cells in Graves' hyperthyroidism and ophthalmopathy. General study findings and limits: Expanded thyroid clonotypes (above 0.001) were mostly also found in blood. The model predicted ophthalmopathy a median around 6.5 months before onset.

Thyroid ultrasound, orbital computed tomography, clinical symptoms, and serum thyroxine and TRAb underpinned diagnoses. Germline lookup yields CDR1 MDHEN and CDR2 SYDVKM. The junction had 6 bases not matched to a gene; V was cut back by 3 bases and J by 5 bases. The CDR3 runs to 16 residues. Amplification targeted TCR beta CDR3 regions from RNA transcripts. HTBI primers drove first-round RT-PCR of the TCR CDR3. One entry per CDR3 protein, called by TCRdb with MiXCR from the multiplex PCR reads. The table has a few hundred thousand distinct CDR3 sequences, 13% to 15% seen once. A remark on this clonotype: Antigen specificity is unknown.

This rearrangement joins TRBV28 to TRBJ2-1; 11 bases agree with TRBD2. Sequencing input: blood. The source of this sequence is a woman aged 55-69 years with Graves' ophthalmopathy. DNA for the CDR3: TGTGCCAGCAGTTTCACTAGCGGGAGCAAGGACAATGAGCAGTTCTTC. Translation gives CASSFTSGSKDNEQFF.